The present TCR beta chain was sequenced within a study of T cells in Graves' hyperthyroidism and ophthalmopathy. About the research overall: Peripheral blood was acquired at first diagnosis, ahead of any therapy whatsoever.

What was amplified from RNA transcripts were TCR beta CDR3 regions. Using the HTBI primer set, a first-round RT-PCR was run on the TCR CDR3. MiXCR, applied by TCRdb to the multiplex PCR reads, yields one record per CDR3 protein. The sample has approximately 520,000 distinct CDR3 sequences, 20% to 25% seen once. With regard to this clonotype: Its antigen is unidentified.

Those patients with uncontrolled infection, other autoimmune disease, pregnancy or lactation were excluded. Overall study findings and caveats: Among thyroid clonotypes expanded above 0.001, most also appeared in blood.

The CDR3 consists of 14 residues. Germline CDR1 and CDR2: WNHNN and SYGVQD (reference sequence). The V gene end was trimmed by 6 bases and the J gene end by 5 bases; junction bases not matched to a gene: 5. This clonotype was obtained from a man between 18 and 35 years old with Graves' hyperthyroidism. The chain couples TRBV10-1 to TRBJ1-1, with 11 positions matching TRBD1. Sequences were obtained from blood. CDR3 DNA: TGCGCCAGCAGCTGGACAGGGGGCAAGACTGAAGCTTTCTTT. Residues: CASSWTGGKTEAFF.